This entry features one T cell receptor beta chain sequence. This sample is part of a study of T cell changes during pregnancy in multiple sclerosis. The V gene's germline CDR1 is MNHEY and CDR2 SMNVEV (reference sequence). V lost 5 bases to trimming and J lost 8 bases, with 27 bases between them. The CDR3 contains 17 residues. Only in-frame clones appear in the TCRdb table, and some are missing; sequencing was by immunoSEQ multiplex PCR. The profile shows 70,000 to 90,000 clones, about 93% of them singletons. The sequenced sample was peripheral blood, obtained in the first trimester of pregnancy. The V gene is TRBV27, the J gene TRBJ1-2; D call uncertain. The origin of this receptor is a female donor with multiple sclerosis, enrolled in a pregnancy study. The CDR3 nucleotides read TGTGCCAGCAGTCCCTTTTCGCGCGCAGTGAGGGAAGGCGGCTACACCTTC. Protein product: CASSPFSRAVREGGYTF.